This paragraph covers one T cell receptor (beta chain) sequence. Here immunoSEQ multiplex PCR was the method, and the copy in TCRdb shows in-frame clones only, minus some. The profile shows some 2,100,000 clones, 90% to 96% of them singletons. These data come from a study of shared clonotypes between healthy human individuals. Germline V gene lookup returns CDR1 SGHDN and CDR2 FVKESK. V was cut by 8 bases and J by 5 bases, with 10 bases left in between. This CDR3 is 12 amino acids long. The source of this sequence is a man between 18 and 29 years old in good health. The sequenced material came from naive CD4+ T cells sorted from blood. Subset noted: CD45RA+ positively selected. The chain joins TRBV14 to TRBJ1-3; no clear D gene. The CDR3 DNA sequence: TGTGCCAGCTCTACGGGGAGAAACACCATATATTTT. The encoded protein is CASSTGRNTIYF.